Presented here are 31 T cell receptor beta chains from one specimen sequenced in a study of glioma-infiltrating T cells after dendritic cell vaccination. The time point was: after dendritic cell vaccination, including at tumor progression/relapse. Sequencing used immunoSEQ multiplex PCR; TCRdb keeps in-frame clones, though not all of them. The sample holds 90,000 to 110,000 clones; about 90% are singletons and the top ten take approximately 2.7%. The sequences come from blood, collected after dendritic cell vaccination. The receptors shown here come from a human donor with glioblastoma.

CDR3: CASSVVSGGAFPAEQFF. In DNA, the CDR3 is TGTGCCAGCAGCGTAGTGTCGGGGGGGGCATTTCCAGCTGAGCAGTTCTTC. This rearrangement joins TRBV9 to TRBJ2-1, with TRBD2 identical over 8 bases. Unmatched junction bases numbered 14, after V lost 0 bases and J lost 9 bases. The CDR3 covers 17 residues. The germline CDR1 and CDR2 sequences are SGDLS and YYNGEE.

This clone is categorized as medium-sized. The V gene is TRBV5-6, the J gene TRBJ1-5; 7 bases agree with TRBD1. Germline V gene sequence: CDR1 SGHDT, CDR2 YYEEEE. J gave up 7 bases and V 0 bases, and 4 bases lay outside the gene matches. The CDR3 extends over 14 amino acids. Here the CDR3 DNA reads TGTGCCAGCAGCTTGGGACAGGGAGGACAGCCCCAGCATTTT. Amino acid sequence: CASSLGQGGQPQHF.

This clone appeared a single time. The J gene is TRBJ2-1, the V gene TRBV10-1; D gene unclear. The V gene's germline CDR1 is WNHNN and CDR2 SYGVQD (reference sequence). V lost 4 bases to trimming and J lost 6 bases, with 16 bases between them. The CDR3 loop spans 15 amino acids. CDR3 sequence reads: CASSASQKRGNEQFF. Here the CDR3 DNA reads TGCGCCAGCAGTGCCAGCCAGAAGCGCGGCAATGAGCAGTTCTTC.

V is TRBV4-1 and J is TRBJ1-2; no firm D call. Germline CDR1 MGHRA, CDR2 YSYEKL. Between the trimmed V and J ends, which lost 0 bases and 1 base, there was a span of 9 bases. The CDR3 consists of 15 residues. Written as DNA, the CDR3 is TGCGCCAGCAGCCAAGAAAGAGCTATTAACTATGGCTACACCTTC. Protein: CASSQERAINYGYTF.

For the CDR3, the DNA is TGCAGCGTTCGGGGGTCAGGAGATACGCAGTATTTT. It encodes CSVRGSGDTQYF. The chain couples TRBV29-1 to TRBJ2-3; tentatively, D is TRBD2 (6 bases). Germline loops: CDR1 SQVTM, CDR2 ANQGSEA. The CDR3 has 12 residues. Trimming removed 5 bases from V and 5 bases from J, with 11 bases in between.

The CDR3: CASRGRTSYEQYF. The CDR3 nucleotides read TGTGCCAGTAGAGGGAGAACCTCCTACGAGCAGTACTTC. The chain employs TRBV19 and TRBJ2-7; TRBD2 is a possible D gene (5 bases). CDR3 length: 13 residues. CDR1 is LNHDA and CDR2 is SQIVND in the germline V gene (reference sequence). Deletions cut 6 bases from V and 0 bases from J, with 9 bases between.

The chain carries TRBV29-1 and TRBJ1-2; no reliable D call. The CDR3 has 11 residues. V lost 6 bases and J lost 8, with 13 bases in between. Germline CDR1 SQVTM, CDR2 ANQGSEA. CDR3 nucleotides: TGCAGCGTAGGAAAAGCCGGGGGCTACACCTTC. Protein product: CSVGKAGGYTF.

This rearrangement joins TRBV5-1 to TRBJ2-3; 11 bases are shared with TRBD2. CDR1 and CDR2 (germline): SGHRS, YFSETQ. V dropped 2 bases and J dropped 4; count of bases not matched to a gene: 3. The CDR3 covers 15 residues. CDR3 in DNA: TGCGCCAGCAGCTTTAGCGGGGGGGCACCAGATACGCAGTATTTT. Translated: CASSFSGGAPDTQYF.

The genes are TRBV20-1 and TRBJ2-1, with TRBD2 matching over 8 bases. CDR3 length: 11 amino acids. Germline CDR1 reads DFQATT; CDR2 reads SNEGSKA (reference sequence). As DNA, the CDR3 is TGCAGGGCGACTAGCGCCGATGAGCAGTTCTTC. Translation gives CRATSADEQFF.

The CDR3 spells CASSPPERGREAFF. The CDR3 DNA sequence: TGTGCCAGCTCACCACCCGAACGTGGGAGGGAAGCTTTCTTT. V and J are TRBV18 and TRBJ1-1; D unclear. Germline V CDR1 and CDR2: KGHSH, LQKENI. Trimming took off 0 bases at V and 8 bases at J, with 13 bases between the two ends. This CDR3 has 14 residues.

The rearrangement uses TRBV29-1 and TRBJ2-7; 7 bases are shared with TRBD1. Trimming removed 7 bases from V and 3 bases from J; junction bases left unmatched: 3. The V gene's germline CDR1 is SQVTM and CDR2 ANQGSEA. The CDR3 runs 11 residues. CDR3 loop: CSGYRGYEQYF. The CDR3 nucleotides read TGCAGCGGTTACAGGGGCTACGAGCAGTACTTC.

This chain links TRBV7-9 with TRBJ2-1; perhaps TRBD2 as D (6 bases). The CDR3 totals 12 residues. Germline V CDR1 and CDR2: SEHNR, FQNEAQ (reference sequence). Deletions cut 3 bases from V and 7 bases from J, with 7 bases between. The CDR3 loop reads CASSFRGNEQFF. The CDR3 nucleotides are TGTGCCAGCAGCTTTCGGGGGAATGAGCAGTTCTTC.

CDR3 bases: TGTGCCACCAGCAGTATCCCAGGGGAAGCTTTCTTT. Amino acids: CATSSIPGEAFF. The chain has TRBV15 and TRBJ1-1; perhaps TRBD1 as D (5 bases). The germline CDR1 and CDR2 sequences are LNHNV and YYDKDF (reference sequence). This CDR3 has 12 residues. V lost 3 bases to trimming and J lost 8 bases, with 10 bases between them.

The V and J genes are TRBV10-3 and TRBJ1-2, with no clear D. CDR1 is ENHRY, CDR2 SYGVKD, per germline. V was trimmed by 3 bases and J by 0 bases, leaving 5 bases between them. This CDR3 is built from 13 residues. In nucleotides, the CDR3 is TGTGCCATCAGTGAATCCTCTAACTATGGCTACACCTTC. This sequence encodes CAISESSNYGYTF.

The chain employs TRBV18 and TRBJ2-1, with 7 bases matching TRBD2. Trimming removed 3 bases from V and 6 bases from J; junction bases left unmatched: 5. This CDR3 contains 14 residues. The germline CDR1 and CDR2 sequences are KGHSH and LQKENI. CDR3 sequence (DNA): TGTGCCAGCTCACCGCCCGCTAGCGGCAATGAGCAGTTCTTC. Its translation is CASSPPASGNEQFF.

The genes are TRBV19 and TRBJ1-5, with 8 bases matching TRBD1. This CDR3 has 17 residues. Germline assignment: CDR1 LNHDA and CDR2 SQIVND (reference sequence). The junction had 14 bases not matched to a gene; V was cut back by 7 bases and J by 3 bases. The CDR3 region is CASITTGTGGTNQPQHF. CDR3 nucleotide sequence: TGTGCCAGTATCACCACAGGGACAGGCGGTACCAATCAGCCCCAGCATTTT.

The genes are TRBV15 and TRBJ1-2, with D possibly matching TRBD1 (6 bases). Trimming left V 1 base short and J 5 bases short, with 14 bases between. The V gene's germline CDR1 is LNHNV and CDR2 YYDKDF (reference sequence). The CDR3 covers 15 residues. The CDR3: CATSRGVTGLYGYTF. CDR3 nucleotides: TGTGCCACCAGCAGAGGGGTGACAGGTCTGTATGGCTACACCTTC.

This clone was picked up one time. This rearrangement joins TRBV6-5 to TRBJ2-1, with TRBD1 as a possible D gene (6 bases). Germline CDR1 is MNHEY and CDR2 is SVGAGI. The CDR3 is 15 amino acids. V lost 6 bases to trimming and J lost 2 bases, with 14 bases between them. This chain's CDR3 is CASRSTGLTYNEQFF. The DNA for the CDR3 is TGTGCCAGCAGGAGTACAGGGCTAACCTACAATGAGCAGTTCTTC.

DNA for the CDR3: TGTGCCAGCAGCTTAGGAGAAAGCGGGAGGTACAATGAGCAGTTCTTC. Residues: CASSLGESGRYNEQFF. V and J are TRBV7-2 and TRBJ2-1, with 9 positions matching TRBD2. This CDR3 spans 16 amino acids. The J segment lost 4 bases and the V segment lost 1 base, leaving 5 bases of the junction unmatched. Germline values: CDR1 SGHTA, CDR2 FQGNSA.

This sequence joins TRBV2 and TRBJ2-1; 8 bases match TRBD2. The germline gives CDR1 SNHLY, CDR2 FYNNEI. This CDR3 comprises 13 residues. The V and J ends lost 1 base and 13 bases, in that order; junction bases with no gene match: 6. CDR3 loop: CASSEDNGRVQFF. The CDR3 DNA is TGTGCCAGCAGTGAAGATAACGGGAGGGTCCAGTTCTTC.

The gene calls are TRBV7-2 and TRBJ2-7, with a possible D match to TRBD2 (6 bases). There are 14 residues in the CDR3. V dropped 6 bases and J dropped 7 bases, with 19 bases sitting between them. CDR1 and CDR2 (germline): SGHTA, FQGNSA. The chain's CDR3 is CASRSTRGAGEQYF. The CDR3 bases are TGTGCCAGCAGGTCCACAAGAGGGGCGGGGGAGCAGTACTTC. Full variable domain (rest looked up from reference TRBV7-2 and TRBJ2-7): GAGVSQSPSNKVTEKGKDVELRCDPISGHTALYWYRQSLGQGLEFLIYFQGNSAPDKSGLPSDRFSAERTGGSVSTLTIQRTQQEDSAVYLCASRSTRGAGEQYFGPGTRLTVT.

The chain joins TRBV5-1 to TRBJ2-5; D may be TRBD2 (6 bases). The CDR3 is made up of 14 amino acids. CDR1 SGHRS and CDR2 YFSETQ come from the germline V gene. Between the trimmed V and J ends, which lost 1 base and 1 base, there was a span of 8 bases. This CDR3 is CASSLTGGQETQYF. DNA of the CDR3: TGCGCCAGCAGCTTGACCGGGGGCCAAGAGACCCAGTACTTC.

The chain combines TRBV27 with TRBJ1-4, with D uncertain. CDR1 and CDR2 (germline): MNHEY, SMNVEV (reference sequence). CDR3 size: 15 residues. Trimming removed 5 bases from V and 0 bases from J, with 10 bases in between. CDR3 in amino acids: CASSGAAATNEKLFF. DNA for the CDR3: TGTGCCAGCAGTGGAGCAGCCGCAACTAATGAAAAACTGTTTTTT.

This clone was counted a single time. This chain connects TRBV5-6 to TRBJ2-7; D is unresolved. V was shortened by 1 base and J by 3 bases, with 8 bases between the two germline ends. There are 13 residues in the CDR3. CDR1 is SGHDT and CDR2 is YYEEEE in the germline V gene. The CDR3 region is CASSLPGDYEQYF. The CDR3 nucleotides read TGTGCCAGCAGCTTGCCAGGTGACTACGAGCAGTACTTC.

The chain couples TRBV28 to TRBJ2-1; 11 positions match TRBD2. Germline values: CDR1 MDHEN, CDR2 SYDVKM. This CDR3 has 16 residues. Trimming took 8 bases from V and 0 from J; bases not matched to a gene: 6. The DNA for the CDR3 is TGTGCCAGCGATCCGGGACTAGCGGACTCCTACAATGAGCAGTTCTTC. Protein sequence: CASDPGLADSYNEQFF.

V gene TRBV2 combines with J gene TRBJ1-6; D ambiguous. The germline V and J ends were trimmed by 2 bases and 7 bases, with 9 bases remaining between them. CDR3 size: 14 residues. Germline values: CDR1 SNHLY, CDR2 FYNNEI. CDR3: CASSELRKNSPLHF. The CDR3 DNA is TGTGCCAGCAGTGAACTGCGGAAAAATTCACCCCTCCACTTT.

The chain links TRBV30 to TRBJ2-5; possibly TRBD2 for D (7 bases). Deletions cut 5 bases from V and 5 bases from J, with 12 bases between. Germline V lookup: CDR1 GTSNPN, CDR2 SVGIG (reference sequence). The CDR3 spans 12 residues. This CDR3 is CAWGGGGETQYF. In nucleotides, the CDR3 is TGTGCCTGGGGGGGAGGGGGTGAGACCCAGTACTTC.

The chain has TRBV7-9 and TRBJ2-2, with D maybe TRBD1 (6 bases). Germline loops: CDR1 SEHNR, CDR2 FQNEAQ (reference sequence). The CDR3 spans 16 residues. Between the trimmed V and J ends, which lost 0 bases and 6 bases, there was a span of 14 bases. The CDR3 spells CASSLAGGGWSGELFF. CDR3 bases: TGTGCCAGCAGCTTAGCTGGGGGCGGTTGGTCCGGGGAGCTGTTTTTT.

This clone has only one observation. This sequence joins TRBV6-5 and TRBJ2-7, with D tentatively TRBD1 (5 bases). The CDR3 totals 13 residues. Germline V CDR1 and CDR2: MNHEY, SVGAGI. With 6 bases removed from V and 3 bases from J, the gap between germline ends came to 12 bases. Here the CDR3 reads CASSLGALYEQYF. The CDR3 DNA follows: TGTGCCAGCAGCCTAGGGGCACTCTACGAGCAGTACTTC.

The chain combines TRBV6-5 with TRBJ1-2; 11 bases agree with TRBD1. The V segment lost 6 bases and the J segment 6 bases; nucleotides outside the gene matches: 6. This CDR3 region has 14 residues. Germline-derived CDR1 and CDR2 are MNHEY and SVGAGI. The CDR3 reads CASRRTGGGDGYTF. The CDR3 nucleotides are TGTGCCAGCAGAAGGACAGGGGGCGGGGATGGCTACACCTTC.

This sequence joins TRBV5-4 and TRBJ2-2; D is uncertain. V lost 5 bases and J 7 bases, leaving 12 bases between the germline ends. CDR1 SGHNT and CDR2 YYREEE come from the germline V gene (reference sequence). The CDR3 is made up of 13 amino acids. The CDR3 reads CASRSTAIGELFF. In DNA, the CDR3 is TGTGCCAGCAGATCCACAGCAATCGGGGAGCTGTTTTTT.